Reported below is one TCR beta chain. This CDR3 is 14 amino acids long. This sample was included in a study of blood T cell repertoires in COVID-19. Study summary: Samples representing acute and convalescent COVID-19 were sourced from the United States, Italy and Spain.

Study processing details: It was from reference gene primer amplification that nucleated cell counts were estimated. The method was immunoSEQ multiplex PCR; TCRdb's version includes in-frame clones alone and lacks a portion of them. The V and J calls and clone size were taken over from that table, and D and trimming were inferred from the DNA. The sample consists of hundreds of thousands of clones, 85% to 90% of them appearing once. The Seattle patients, enrolled during active infection, were followed longitudinally. This receptor was obtained from a woman aged 45-65 years with COVID-19, enrolled during active disease. V usage is TRBV21-1 and J usage is TRBJ1-6. TRBV21-1 corresponds to a pseudogene. Sequencing was carried out using peripheral blood. The chain's CDR3 is CAKTRRVNNSPLHF. CDR3 bases: TGTGCCAAAACACGGAGGGTGAACAATTCACCCCTCCACTTT.